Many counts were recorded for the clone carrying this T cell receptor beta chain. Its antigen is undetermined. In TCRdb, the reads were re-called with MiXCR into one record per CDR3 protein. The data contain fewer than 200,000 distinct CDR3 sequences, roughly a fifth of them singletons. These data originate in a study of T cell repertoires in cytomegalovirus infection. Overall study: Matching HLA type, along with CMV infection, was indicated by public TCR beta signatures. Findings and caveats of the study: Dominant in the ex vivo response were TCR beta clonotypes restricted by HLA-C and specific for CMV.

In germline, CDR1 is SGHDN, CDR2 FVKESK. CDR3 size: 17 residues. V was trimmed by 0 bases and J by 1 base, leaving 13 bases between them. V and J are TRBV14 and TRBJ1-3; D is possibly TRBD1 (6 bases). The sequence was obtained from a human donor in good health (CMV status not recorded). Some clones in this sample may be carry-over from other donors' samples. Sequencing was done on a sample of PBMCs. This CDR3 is CASSQDWGPRSGNTIYF. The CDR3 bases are TGTGCCAGCAGCCAAGATTGGGGGCCGAGATCTGGAAACACCATATATTTT.